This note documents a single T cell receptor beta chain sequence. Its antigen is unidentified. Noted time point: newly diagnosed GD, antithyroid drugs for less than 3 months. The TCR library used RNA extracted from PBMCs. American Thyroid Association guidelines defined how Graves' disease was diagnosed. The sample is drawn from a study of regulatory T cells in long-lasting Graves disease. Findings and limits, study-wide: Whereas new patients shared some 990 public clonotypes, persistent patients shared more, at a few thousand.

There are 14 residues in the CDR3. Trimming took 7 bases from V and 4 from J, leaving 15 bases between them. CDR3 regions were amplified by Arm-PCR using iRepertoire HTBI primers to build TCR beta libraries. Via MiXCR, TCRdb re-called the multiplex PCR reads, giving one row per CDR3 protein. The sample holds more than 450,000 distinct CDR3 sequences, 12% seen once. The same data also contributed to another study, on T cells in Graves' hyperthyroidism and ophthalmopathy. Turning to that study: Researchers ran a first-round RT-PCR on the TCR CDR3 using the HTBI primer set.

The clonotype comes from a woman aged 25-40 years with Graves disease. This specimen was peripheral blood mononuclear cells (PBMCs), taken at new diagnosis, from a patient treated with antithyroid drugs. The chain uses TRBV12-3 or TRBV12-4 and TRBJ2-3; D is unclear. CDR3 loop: CASTTTGTADTQYF. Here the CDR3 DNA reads TGTGCCAGCACCACGACCGGAACCGCAGATACGCAGTATTTT.